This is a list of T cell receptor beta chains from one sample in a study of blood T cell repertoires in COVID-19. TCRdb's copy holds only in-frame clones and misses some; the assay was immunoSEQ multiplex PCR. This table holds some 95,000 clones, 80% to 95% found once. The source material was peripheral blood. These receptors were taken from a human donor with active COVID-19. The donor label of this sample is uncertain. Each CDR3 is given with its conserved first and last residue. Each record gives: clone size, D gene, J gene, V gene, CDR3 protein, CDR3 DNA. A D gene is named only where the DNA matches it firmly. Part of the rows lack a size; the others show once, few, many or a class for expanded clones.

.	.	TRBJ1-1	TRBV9	CASSAQGSLNTEAFF	TGTGCCAGCAGCGCCCAGGGGTCCCTGAACACTGAAGCTTTCTTT
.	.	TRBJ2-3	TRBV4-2	CASSQGGGSPSTDTQYF	TGTGCCAGCAGCCAAGGGGGGGGCAGTCCTAGCACAGATACGCAGTATTTT
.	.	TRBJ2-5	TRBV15	CATSRDRSQAQETQYF	TGTGCCACCAGCAGAGATCGTTCGCAGGCCCAAGAGACCCAGTACTTC
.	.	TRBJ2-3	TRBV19	CASSSGLTSTDTQYF	TGTGCCAGTAGTTCGGGACTGACCAGCACAGATACGCAGTATTTT
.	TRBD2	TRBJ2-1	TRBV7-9	CASSYGGAEQFF	TGTGCCAGCAGCTACGGGGGGGCTGAGCAGTTCTTC
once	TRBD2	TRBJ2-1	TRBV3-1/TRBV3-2	CASSQDYTGTRGSEQFF	TGTGCCAGCAGCCAAGACTATACCGGGACTAGGGGGAGTGAGCAGTTCTTC
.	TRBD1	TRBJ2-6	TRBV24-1	CATSDGGTGAGANVLTF	TGTGCCACCAGTGATGGGGGGACAGGGGCTGGGGCCAACGTCCTGACTTTC
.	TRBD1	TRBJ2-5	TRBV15	CATSRGQGEETQYF	TGTGCCACCAGCAGGGGACAGGGGGAAGAGACCCAGTACTTC
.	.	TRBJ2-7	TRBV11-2	CASSLAGHLYEQYF	TGTGCCAGCAGCTTAGCGGGACACCTCTACGAGCAGTACTTC
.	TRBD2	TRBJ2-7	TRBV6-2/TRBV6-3	CASSPPGGLEQYF	TGTGCCAGCAGCCCTCCGGGAGGTCTAGAGCAGTACTTC
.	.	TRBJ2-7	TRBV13	CASRKWGPDRTYEQYF	TGTGCCAGTCGAAAGTGGGGCCCGGACAGAACCTACGAGCAGTACTTC
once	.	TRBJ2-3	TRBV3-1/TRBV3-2	CASSLVGDTQYF	TGTGCCAGCAGCTTAGTTGGAGATACGCAGTATTTT
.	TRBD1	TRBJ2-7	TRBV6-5	CASTVTGSSYEQYF	TGTGCCAGCACCGTGACAGGGAGTTCCTACGAGCAGTACTTC
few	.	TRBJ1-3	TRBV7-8	CASSPSRARVSGNTIYF	TGTGCCAGCAGCCCAAGCAGGGCCCGCGTTTCTGGAAACACCATATATTTT
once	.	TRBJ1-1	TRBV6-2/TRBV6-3	CASSYLGRAEAFF	TGTGCCAGCAGTTACTTGGGGAGGGCTGAAGCTTTCTTT
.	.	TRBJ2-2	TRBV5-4	CASSLRTSGTGELFF	TGTGCCAGCAGCTTGAGGACATCGGGCACCGGGGAGCTGTTTTTT
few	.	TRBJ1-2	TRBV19	CASSMNRAYGYTF	TGTGCCAGTAGTATGAACAGGGCCTATGGCTACACCTTC
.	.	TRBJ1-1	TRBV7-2	CASSSLTGEAFF	TGTGCCAGCAGCTCACTAACAGGTGAAGCTTTCTTT
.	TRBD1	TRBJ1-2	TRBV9	CASSPLLVGQGAPGYTF	TGTGCCAGCAGCCCTCTCTTAGTGGGACAGGGGGCGCCTGGCTACACCTTC
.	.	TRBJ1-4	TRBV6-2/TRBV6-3	CASSSATGHEKLFF	TGTGCCAGCAGTTCCGCGACAGGACACGAAAAACTGTTTTTT
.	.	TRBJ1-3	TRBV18	CASSQLSSGNTIYF	TGTGCCAGCTCACAACTCTCCTCTGGAAACACCATATATTTT
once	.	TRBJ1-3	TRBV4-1	CASSQVAGAGNTIYF	TGCGCCAGCAGCCAAGTTGCAGGGGCTGGAAACACCATATATTTT
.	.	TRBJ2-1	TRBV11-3	CASSLPRGAHNEQFF	TGTGCCAGCAGCTTACCCCGGGGGGCGCATAATGAGCAGTTCTTC
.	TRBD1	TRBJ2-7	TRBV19	CASSPWTGSDYEQYF	TGTGCCAGTAGTCCCTGGACAGGGTCCGACTACGAGCAGTACTTC
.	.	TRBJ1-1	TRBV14	CASSAKRDMNTEAFF	TGTGCCAGCAGCGCAAAAAGGGACATGAACACTGAAGCTTTCTTT
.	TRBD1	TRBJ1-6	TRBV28	CASSLKDRGEGNSPLHF	TGTGCCAGCAGTTTAAAGGACAGGGGAGAGGGTAATTCACCCCTCCACTTT
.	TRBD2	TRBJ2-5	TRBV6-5	CASRRRSGGEATQYF	TGTGCCAGCAGACGCCGGAGCGGGGGGGAAGCGACCCAGTACTTC
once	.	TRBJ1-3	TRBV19	CASRSAAGNTIYF	TGTGCCAGTAGATCGGCGGCTGGAAACACCATATATTTT
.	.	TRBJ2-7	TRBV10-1	CASSESLNSGYEQYF	TGCGCCAGCAGTGAGTCCCTAAACAGTGGCTACGAGCAGTACTTC
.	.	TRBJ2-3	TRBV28	CASMNDRLFTDTQYF	TGTGCCAGCATGAATGACAGGTTGTTCACAGATACGCAGTATTTT